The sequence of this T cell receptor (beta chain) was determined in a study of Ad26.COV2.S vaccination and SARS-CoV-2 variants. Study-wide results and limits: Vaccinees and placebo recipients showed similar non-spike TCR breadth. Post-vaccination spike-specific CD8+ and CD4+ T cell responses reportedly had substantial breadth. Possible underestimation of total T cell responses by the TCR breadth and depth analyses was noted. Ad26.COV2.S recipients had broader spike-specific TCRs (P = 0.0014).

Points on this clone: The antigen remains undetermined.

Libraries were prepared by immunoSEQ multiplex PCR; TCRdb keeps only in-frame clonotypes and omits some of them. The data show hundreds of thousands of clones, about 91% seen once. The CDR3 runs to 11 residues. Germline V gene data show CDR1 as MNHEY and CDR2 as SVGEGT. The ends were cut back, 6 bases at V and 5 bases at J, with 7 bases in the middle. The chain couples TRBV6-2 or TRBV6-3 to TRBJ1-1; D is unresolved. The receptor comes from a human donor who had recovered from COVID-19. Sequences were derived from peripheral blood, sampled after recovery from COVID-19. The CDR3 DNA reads TGTGCCAGCAGCGAAGGGACTGAAGCTTTCTTT. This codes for CASSEGTEAFF.